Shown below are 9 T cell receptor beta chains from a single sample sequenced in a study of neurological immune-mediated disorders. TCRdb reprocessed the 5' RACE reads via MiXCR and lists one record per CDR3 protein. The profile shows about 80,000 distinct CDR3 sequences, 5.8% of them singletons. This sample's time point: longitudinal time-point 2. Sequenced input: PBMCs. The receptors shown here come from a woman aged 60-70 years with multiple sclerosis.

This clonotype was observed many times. Here the CDR3 reads CASRTELPPQHF. The CDR3, as DNA: TGTGCCAGCAGGACTGAGCTGCCGCCCCAGCATTTT. The V and J genes are TRBV2 and TRBJ1-5; no reliable D call. The ends were cut back, 6 bases at V and 9 bases at J, with 12 bases in the middle. Germline V gives CDR1 SNHLY, CDR2 FYNNEI. There are 12 residues in the CDR3. Full variable domain (remainder filled in from reference TRBV2 and TRBJ1-5): EPEVTQTPSHQVTQMGQEVILRCVPISNHLYFYWYRQILGQKVEFLVSFYNNEISEKSEIFDDQFSVERPDGSNFTLKIRSTKLEDSAMYFCASRTELPPQHFGDGTRLSIL.

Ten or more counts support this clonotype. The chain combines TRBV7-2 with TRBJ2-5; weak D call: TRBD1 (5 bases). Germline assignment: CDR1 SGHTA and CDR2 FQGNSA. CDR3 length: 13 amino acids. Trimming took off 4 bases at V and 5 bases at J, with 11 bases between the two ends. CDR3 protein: CASSSRWGETQYF. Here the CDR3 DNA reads TGTGCCAGCAGCTCCCGGTGGGGCGAGACCCAGTACTTC.

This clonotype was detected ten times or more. In nucleotides, the CDR3 is TGTGCCAGCAGCTTATTGGGCAGGGGGGGCAATCAGCCCCAGCATTTT. The encoded protein is CASSLLGRGGNQPQHF. This chain joins TRBV7-2 and TRBJ1-5; 7 positions match TRBD1. The CDR3 runs to 16 residues. The V and J ends lost 2 bases and 2 bases, in that order; junction bases with no gene match: 6. Per the germline V gene, CDR1 is SGHTA and CDR2 is FQGNSA.

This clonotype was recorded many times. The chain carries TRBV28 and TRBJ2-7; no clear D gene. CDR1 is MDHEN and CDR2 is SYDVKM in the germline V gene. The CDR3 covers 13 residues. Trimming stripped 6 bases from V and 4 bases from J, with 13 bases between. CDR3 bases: TGTGCCAGCAGCCCGCCCCCAGTATACGAGCAGTACTTC. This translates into CASSPPPVYEQYF.

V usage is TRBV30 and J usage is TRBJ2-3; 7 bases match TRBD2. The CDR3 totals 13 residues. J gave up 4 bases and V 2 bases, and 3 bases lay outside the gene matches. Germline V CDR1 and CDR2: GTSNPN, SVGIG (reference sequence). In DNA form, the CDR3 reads TGTGCCTGGAGTACAGGACTAGCAGATACGCAGTATTTT. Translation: CAWSTGLADTQYF.

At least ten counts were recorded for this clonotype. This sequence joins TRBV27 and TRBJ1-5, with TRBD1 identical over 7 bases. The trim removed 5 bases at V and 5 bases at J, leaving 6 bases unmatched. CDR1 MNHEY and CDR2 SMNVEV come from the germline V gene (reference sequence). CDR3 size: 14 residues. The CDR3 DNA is TGTGCCAGCAGTACTACAGGGGTCCATCAGCCCCAGCATTTT. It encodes CASSTTGVHQPQHF.

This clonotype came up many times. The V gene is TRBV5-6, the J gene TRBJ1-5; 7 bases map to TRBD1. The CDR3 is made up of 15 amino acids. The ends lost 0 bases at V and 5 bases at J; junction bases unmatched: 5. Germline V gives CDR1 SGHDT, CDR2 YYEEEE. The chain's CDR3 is CASSLGDSKHQPQHF. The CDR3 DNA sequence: TGTGCCAGCAGCTTGGGGGACAGTAAACATCAGCCCCAGCATTTT.

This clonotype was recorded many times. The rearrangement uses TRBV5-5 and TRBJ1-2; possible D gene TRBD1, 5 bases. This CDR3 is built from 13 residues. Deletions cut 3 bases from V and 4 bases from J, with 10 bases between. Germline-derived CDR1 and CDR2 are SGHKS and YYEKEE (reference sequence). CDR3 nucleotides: TGTGCCAGCAGCTCCCAGGGCACCTATGGCTACACCTTC. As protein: CASSSQGTYGYTF.

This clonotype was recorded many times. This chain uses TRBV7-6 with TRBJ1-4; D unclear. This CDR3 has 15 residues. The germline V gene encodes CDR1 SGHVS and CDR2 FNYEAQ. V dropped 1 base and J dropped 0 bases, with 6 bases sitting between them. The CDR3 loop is CASSLVPATNEKLFF. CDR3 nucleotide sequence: TGTGCCAGCAGCTTAGTCCCAGCAACTAATGAAAAACTGTTTTTT.